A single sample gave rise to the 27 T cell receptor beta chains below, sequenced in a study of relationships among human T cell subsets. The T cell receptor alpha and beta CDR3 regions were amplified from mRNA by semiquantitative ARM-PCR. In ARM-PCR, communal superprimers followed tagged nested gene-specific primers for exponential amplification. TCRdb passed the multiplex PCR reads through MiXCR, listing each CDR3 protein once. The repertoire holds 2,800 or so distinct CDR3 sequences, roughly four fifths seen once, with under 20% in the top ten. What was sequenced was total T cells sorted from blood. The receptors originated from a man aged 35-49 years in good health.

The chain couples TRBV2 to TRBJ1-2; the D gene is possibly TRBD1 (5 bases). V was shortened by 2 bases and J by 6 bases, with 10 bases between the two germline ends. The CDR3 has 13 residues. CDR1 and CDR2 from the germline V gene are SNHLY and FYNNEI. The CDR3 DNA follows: TGTGCCAGCAGTGAAACTAGGGGCCATGGCTACACCTTC. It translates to CASSETRGHGYTF. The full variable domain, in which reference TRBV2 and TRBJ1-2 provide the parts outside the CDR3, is EPEVTQTPSHQVTQMGQEVILRCVPISNHLYFYWYRQILGQKVEFLVSFYNNEISEKSEIFDDQFSVERPDGSNFTLKIRSTKLEDSAMYFCASSETRGHGYTFGSGTRLTVV.

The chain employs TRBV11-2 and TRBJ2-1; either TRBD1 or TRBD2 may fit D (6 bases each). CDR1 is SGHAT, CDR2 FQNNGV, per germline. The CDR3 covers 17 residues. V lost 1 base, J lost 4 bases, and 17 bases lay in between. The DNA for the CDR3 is TGTGCCAGCAGCTTAGGGGGGCGGGACCGGGGGTACAATGAGCAGTTCTTC. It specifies CASSLGGRDRGYNEQFF.

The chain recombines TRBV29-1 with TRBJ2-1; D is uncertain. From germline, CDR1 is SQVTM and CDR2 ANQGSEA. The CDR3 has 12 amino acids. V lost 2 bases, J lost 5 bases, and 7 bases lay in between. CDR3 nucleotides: TGCAGCGTTGAAAAACGGGACAATGAGCAGTTCTTC. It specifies CSVEKRDNEQFF.

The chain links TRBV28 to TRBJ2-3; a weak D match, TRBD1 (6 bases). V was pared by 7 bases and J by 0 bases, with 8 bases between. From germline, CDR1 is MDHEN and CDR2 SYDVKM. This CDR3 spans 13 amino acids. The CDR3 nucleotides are TGTGCCAGCACACAGGGAAGCACAGATACGCAGTATTTT. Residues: CASTQGSTDTQYF.

The CDR3 DNA reads TGTGCCAGCAGCTCCTGGACAGGGGGCACAGATACGCAGTATTTT. The encoded protein is CASSSWTGGTDTQYF. This chain links TRBV11-2 with TRBJ2-3, with TRBD1 matching over 9 bases. The trim removed 4 bases at V and 1 base at J, leaving 3 bases unmatched. CDR1 and CDR2 (germline): SGHAT, FQNNGV. The CDR3 extends over 15 amino acids.

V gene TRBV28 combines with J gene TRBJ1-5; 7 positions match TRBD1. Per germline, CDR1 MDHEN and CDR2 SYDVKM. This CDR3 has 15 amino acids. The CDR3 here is CVTRPTGISNQPQHF. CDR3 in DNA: TGTGTCACAAGGCCGACAGGGATTAGCAATCAGCCCCAGCATTTT.

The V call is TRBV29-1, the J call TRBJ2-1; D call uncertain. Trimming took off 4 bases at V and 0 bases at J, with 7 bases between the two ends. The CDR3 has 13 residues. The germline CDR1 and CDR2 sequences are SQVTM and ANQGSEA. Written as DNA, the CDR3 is TGCAGCGTTGGGACGGTCTCCTACAATGAGCAGTTCTTC. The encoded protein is CSVGTVSYNEQFF.

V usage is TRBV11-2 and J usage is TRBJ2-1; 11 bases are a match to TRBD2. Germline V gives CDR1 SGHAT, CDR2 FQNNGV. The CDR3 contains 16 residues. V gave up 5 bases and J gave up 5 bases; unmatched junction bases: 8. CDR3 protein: CASSPRGTSGDNEQFF. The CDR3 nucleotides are TGTGCCAGCAGCCCGAGGGGGACTAGCGGAGACAATGAGCAGTTCTTC.

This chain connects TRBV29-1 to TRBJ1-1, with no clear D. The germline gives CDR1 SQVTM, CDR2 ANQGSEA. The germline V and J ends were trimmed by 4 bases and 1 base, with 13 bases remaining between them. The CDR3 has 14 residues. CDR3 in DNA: TGCAGCGTTGGGGGAGGACGGGGGAACACTGAAGCTTTCTTT. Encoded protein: CSVGGGRGNTEAFF.

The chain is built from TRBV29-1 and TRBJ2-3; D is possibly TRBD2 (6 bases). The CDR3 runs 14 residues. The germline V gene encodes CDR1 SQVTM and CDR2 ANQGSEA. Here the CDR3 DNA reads TGCACCTACCAGTCGGGGGACCACACAGATACGCAGTATTTT. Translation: CTYQSGDHTDTQYF.

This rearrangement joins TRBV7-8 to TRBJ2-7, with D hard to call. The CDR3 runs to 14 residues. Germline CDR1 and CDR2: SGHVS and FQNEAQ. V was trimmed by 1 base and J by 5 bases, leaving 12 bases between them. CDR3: CASSLDYRLNEQYF. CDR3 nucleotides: TGTGCCAGCAGCTTAGACTACAGATTGAACGAGCAGTACTTC. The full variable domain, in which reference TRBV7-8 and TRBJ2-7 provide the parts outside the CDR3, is GAGVSQSPRYKVAKRGQDVALRCDPISGHVSLFWYQQALGQGPEFLTYFQNEAQLDKSGLPSDRFFAERPEGSVSTLKIQRTQQEDSAVYLCASSLDYRLNEQYFGPGTRLTVT.

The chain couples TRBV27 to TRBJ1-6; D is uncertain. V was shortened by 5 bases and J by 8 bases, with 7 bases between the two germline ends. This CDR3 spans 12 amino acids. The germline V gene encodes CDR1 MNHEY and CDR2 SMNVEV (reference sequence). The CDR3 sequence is CASSDMDSPLHF. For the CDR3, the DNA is TGTGCCAGCAGTGACATGGATTCACCCCTCCACTTT.

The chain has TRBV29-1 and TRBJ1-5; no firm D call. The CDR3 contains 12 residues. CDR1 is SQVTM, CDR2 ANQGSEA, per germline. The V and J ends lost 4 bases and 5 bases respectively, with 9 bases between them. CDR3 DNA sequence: TGCAGCGTTGGTGACCCCCATCAGCCCCAGCATTTT. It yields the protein CSVGDPHQPQHF.

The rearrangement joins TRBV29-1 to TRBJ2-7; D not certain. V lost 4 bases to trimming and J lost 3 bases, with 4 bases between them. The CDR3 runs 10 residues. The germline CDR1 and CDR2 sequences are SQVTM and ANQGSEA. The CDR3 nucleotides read TGCAGCGTTGGGGACTACGAGCAGTACTTC. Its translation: CSVGDYEQYF.

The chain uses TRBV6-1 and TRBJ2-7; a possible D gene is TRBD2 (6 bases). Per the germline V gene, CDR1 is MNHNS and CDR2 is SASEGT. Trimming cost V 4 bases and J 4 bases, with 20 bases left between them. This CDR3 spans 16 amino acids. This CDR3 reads CASSAGQLAGVYEQYF. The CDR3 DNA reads TGTGCCAGCAGTGCAGGCCAACTAGCAGGAGTATACGAGCAGTACTTC.

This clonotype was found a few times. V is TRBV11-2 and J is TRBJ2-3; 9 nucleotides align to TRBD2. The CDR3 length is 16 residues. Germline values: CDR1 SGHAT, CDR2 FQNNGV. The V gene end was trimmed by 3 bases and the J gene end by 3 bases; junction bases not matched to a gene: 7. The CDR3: CASSFQAGGLTDTQYF. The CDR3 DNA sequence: TGTGCCAGCAGCTTTCAAGCGGGAGGCCTAACAGATACGCAGTATTTT. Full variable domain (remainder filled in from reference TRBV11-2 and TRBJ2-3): EAGVAQSPRYKIIEKRQSVAFWCNPISGHATLYWYQQILGQGPKLLIQFQNNGVVDDSQLPKDRFSAERLKGVDSTLKIQPAKLEDSAVYLCASSFQAGGLTDTQYFGPGTRLTVL.

The CDR3 coding sequence is TGCAGTGCTACAGACAGGGGTAATAATTCACCCCTCCACTTT. It encodes CSATDRGNNSPLHF. The chain recombines TRBV20-1 with TRBJ1-6, with 8 bases matching TRBD1. The V segment lost 4 bases and the J segment 5 bases; nucleotides outside the gene matches: 4. The CDR3 totals 14 residues. The germline V gene encodes CDR1 DFQATT and CDR2 SNEGSKA (reference sequence).

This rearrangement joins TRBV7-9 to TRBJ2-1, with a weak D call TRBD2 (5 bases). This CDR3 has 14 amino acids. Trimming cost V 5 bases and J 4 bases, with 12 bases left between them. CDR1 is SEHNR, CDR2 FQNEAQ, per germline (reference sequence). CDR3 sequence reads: CASSLEGAYNEQFF. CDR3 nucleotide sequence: TGTGCCAGCAGCCTCGAGGGTGCTTACAATGAGCAGTTCTTC.

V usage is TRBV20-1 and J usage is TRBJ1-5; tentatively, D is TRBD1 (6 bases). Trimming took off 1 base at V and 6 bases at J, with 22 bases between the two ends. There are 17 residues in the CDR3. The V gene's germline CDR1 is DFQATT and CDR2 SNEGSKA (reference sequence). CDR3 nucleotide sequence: TGCAGTGCTAGAGGGCCCCTCAGGCAGGGGATAAGTCAGCCCCAGCATTTT. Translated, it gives CSARGPLRQGISQPQHF.

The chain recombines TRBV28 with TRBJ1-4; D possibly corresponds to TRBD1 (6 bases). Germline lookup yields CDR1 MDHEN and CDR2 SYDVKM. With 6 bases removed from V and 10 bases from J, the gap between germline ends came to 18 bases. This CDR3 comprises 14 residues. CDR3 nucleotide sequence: TGTGCCAGCAGAAAAAGAGGAGGGGGTGGAAAACTGTTTTTT. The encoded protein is CASRKRGGGGKLFF.

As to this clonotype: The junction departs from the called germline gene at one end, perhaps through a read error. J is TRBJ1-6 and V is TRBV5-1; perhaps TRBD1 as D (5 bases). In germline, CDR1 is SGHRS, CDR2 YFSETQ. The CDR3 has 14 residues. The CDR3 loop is CASSFGTNNSPLHF. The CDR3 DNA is TGTGCCAGCAGCTTCGGGACGAATAATTCACCCCTCCACTTT.

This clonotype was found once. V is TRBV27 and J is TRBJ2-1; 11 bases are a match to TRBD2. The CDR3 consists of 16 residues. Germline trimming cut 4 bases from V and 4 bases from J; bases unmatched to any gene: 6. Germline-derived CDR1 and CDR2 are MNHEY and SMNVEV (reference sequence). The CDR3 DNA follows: TGTGCCAGCAGTTCCTATAGCGGGGGGGGATACAATGAGCAGTTCTTC. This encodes CASSSYSGGGYNEQFF.

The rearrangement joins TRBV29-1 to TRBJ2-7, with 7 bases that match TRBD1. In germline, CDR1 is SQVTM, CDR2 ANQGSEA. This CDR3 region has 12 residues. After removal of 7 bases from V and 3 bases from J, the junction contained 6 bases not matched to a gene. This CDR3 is CSATGNGYEQYF. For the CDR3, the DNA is TGCAGCGCGACAGGGAACGGCTACGAGCAGTACTTC.

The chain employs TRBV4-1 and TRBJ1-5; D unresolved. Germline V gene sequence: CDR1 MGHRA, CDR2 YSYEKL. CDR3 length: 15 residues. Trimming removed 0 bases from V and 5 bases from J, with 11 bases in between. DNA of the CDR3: TGCGCCAGCAGCCAAGAAGGGCAGGTCGATCAGCCCCAGCATTTT. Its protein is CASSQEGQVDQPQHF.

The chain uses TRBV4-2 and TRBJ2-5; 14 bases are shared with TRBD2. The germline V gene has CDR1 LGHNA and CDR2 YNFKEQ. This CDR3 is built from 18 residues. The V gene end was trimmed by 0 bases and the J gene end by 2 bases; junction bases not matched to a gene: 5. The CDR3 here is CASSQDRLAGGYQETQYF. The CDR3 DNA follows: TGTGCCAGCAGCCAAGATCGACTAGCGGGAGGGTATCAAGAGACCCAGTACTTC.

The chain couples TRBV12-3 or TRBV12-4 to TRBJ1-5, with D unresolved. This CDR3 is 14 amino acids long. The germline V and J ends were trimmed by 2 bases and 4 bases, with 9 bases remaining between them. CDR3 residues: CASSLRAENQPQHF. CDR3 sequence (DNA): TGTGCCAGCAGTTTAAGGGCCGAGAATCAGCCCCAGCATTTT.

CDR3 residues: CASSPAPGIQETQYF. For the CDR3, the DNA is TGTGCCAGCAGCCCGGCCCCGGGCATCCAAGAGACCCAGTACTTC. The V call is TRBV7-6, the J call TRBJ2-5; D is unresolved. The CDR3 loop spans 15 amino acids. Between the trimmed V and J ends, which lost 5 bases and 1 base, there was a span of 14 bases. Germline loops: CDR1 SGHVS, CDR2 FNYEAQ.